Listed below are T cell receptor beta chains from one sample, sequenced in a study of shared clonotypes between healthy human individuals. This table comes from immunoSEQ multiplex PCR, and its TCRdb copy is limited to in-frame clones, with some not included. The profile shows some 2,500,000 clones, over 85% of them singletons. What was sequenced was naive CD4+ T cells from PBMCs. The origin of the receptors is a man in his late teens or twenties in good health. Some clones in this sample may be carry-over from other donors' samples. CDR3s include the opening cysteine and the closing phenylalanine or tryptophan. D genes are given only for firm matches. Size tells how often a clone was seen (once, few, many) or the class of an expanded clone, and some rows leave it out.

v_gene: TRBV18; j_gene: TRBJ2-7; d_gene: .; abundance: .; len: 15; CDR3aa: CASSPQPSGTYEQYF; CDR3nt: TGTGCCAGCTCACCACAACCCAGCGGAACCTACGAGCAGTACTTC
v_gene: TRBV5-6; j_gene: TRBJ2-1; d_gene: TRBD2; abundance: .; len: 16; CDR3aa: CASSLDSGRAYNEQFF; CDR3nt: TGTGCCAGCAGCTTAGACAGCGGGAGGGCTTACAATGAGCAGTTCTTC
v_gene: TRBV5-1; j_gene: TRBJ1-1; d_gene: TRBD1; abundance: .; len: 14; CDR3aa: CASSLGANRGEAFF; CDR3nt: TGCGCCAGCAGCTTGGGGGCTAACAGGGGTGAAGCTTTCTTT
v_gene: TRBV6-5; j_gene: TRBJ2-7; d_gene: .; abundance: .; len: 15; CDR3aa: CASSPPGLLALQQYF; CDR3nt: TGTGCCAGCAGCCCACCGGGACTCCTAGCTTTACAGCAGTACTTC
v_gene: TRBV7-8; j_gene: TRBJ2-3; d_gene: .; abundance: .; len: 16; CDR3aa: CASSGLGGGLTDTQYF; CDR3nt: TGTGCCAGCAGCGGCTTGGGGGGCGGGTTGACAGATACGCAGTATTTT
v_gene: TRBV9; j_gene: TRBJ2-1; d_gene: TRBD2; abundance: .; len: 19; CDR3aa: CASSAGLAGGPGAYNEQFF; CDR3nt: TGTGCCAGCAGCGCGGGACTAGCGGGAGGGCCCGGCGCGTACAATGAGCAGTTCTTC
v_gene: TRBV18; j_gene: TRBJ2-1; d_gene: .; abundance: .; len: 12; CDR3aa: CASSPPVNEQFF; CDR3nt: TGTGCCAGCTCACCACCGGTCAATGAGCAGTTCTTC
v_gene: TRBV9; j_gene: TRBJ2-4; d_gene: TRBD1; abundance: .; len: 13; CDR3aa: CASSTGQGNIQYF; CDR3nt: TGTGCCAGCAGCACCGGACAGGGTAACATTCAGTACTTC
v_gene: TRBV7-8; j_gene: TRBJ2-7; d_gene: .; abundance: .; len: 14; CDR3aa: CASSWGWGPYEQYF; CDR3nt: TGTGCCAGCAGCTGGGGTTGGGGGCCCTACGAGCAGTACTTC
v_gene: TRBV5-1; j_gene: TRBJ1-2; d_gene: .; abundance: .; len: 13; CDR3aa: CASSLEGKGGYTF; CDR3nt: TGCGCCAGCAGCTTGGAGGGGAAGGGCGGCTACACCTTC
v_gene: TRBV29-1; j_gene: TRBJ2-3; d_gene: .; abundance: .; len: 14; CDR3aa: CSAIGLAETDTQYF; CDR3nt: TGCAGCGCCATCGGGCTAGCCGAGACAGATACGCAGTATTTT
v_gene: TRBV9; j_gene: TRBJ1-4; d_gene: .; abundance: once; len: 15; CDR3aa: CASSLDSSVGEKLFF; CDR3nt: TGTGCCAGCAGCTTGGACTCCTCTGTAGGGGAAAAACTGTTTTTT
v_gene: TRBV7-7; j_gene: TRBJ2-6; d_gene: .; abundance: .; len: 15; CDR3aa: CASSLGGAGANVLTF; CDR3nt: TGTGCCAGCAGCTTAGGGGGGGCTGGGGCCAACGTCCTGACTTTC
v_gene: TRBV4-3; j_gene: TRBJ1-1; d_gene: TRBD1; abundance: .; len: 15; CDR3aa: CASSQETGTHTEAFF; CDR3nt: TGCGCCAGCAGCCAGGAGACAGGGACCCACACTGAAGCTTTCTTT
v_gene: TRBV5-1; j_gene: TRBJ2-5; d_gene: .; abundance: .; len: 14; CDR3aa: CASSLSGDQGTQYF; CDR3nt: TGCGCCAGCAGCTTGTCGGGCGACCAGGGGACCCAGTACTTC
v_gene: TRBV10-3; j_gene: TRBJ2-5; d_gene: .; abundance: .; len: 16; CDR3aa: CAISESWGASGREQYF; CDR3nt: TGTGCCATCAGTGAGTCGTGGGGGGCCTCGGGAAGGGAGCAGTACTTC
v_gene: TRBV5-1; j_gene: TRBJ1-2; d_gene: .; abundance: .; len: 13; CDR3aa: CATAEGNNYGYTF; CDR3nt: TGCGCCACGGCTGAGGGGAATAACTATGGCTACACCTTC
v_gene: TRBV7-2; j_gene: TRBJ2-5; d_gene: .; abundance: .; len: 16; CDR3aa: CASSLAGAGGTETQYF; CDR3nt: TGTGCCAGCAGCTTAGCCGGGGCCGGCGGCACAGAGACCCAGTACTTC
v_gene: TRBV11-3; j_gene: TRBJ2-1; d_gene: TRBD2; abundance: .; len: 16; CDR3aa: CASSLELPSGRNEQFF; CDR3nt: TGTGCCAGCAGCTTAGAATTGCCTAGCGGGAGGAATGAGCAGTTCTTC
v_gene: TRBV5-8; j_gene: TRBJ2-5; d_gene: TRBD1; abundance: .; len: 16; CDR3aa: CASSFPGTGDEETQYF; CDR3nt: TGTGCCAGCAGCTTTCCCGGGACAGGGGATGAAGAGACCCAGTACTTC
v_gene: TRBV19; j_gene: TRBJ1-5; d_gene: .; abundance: .; len: 12; CDR3aa: CASSIVRAPQHF; CDR3nt: TGTGCCAGTAGTATAGTAAGGGCGCCCCAGCATTTT
v_gene: TRBV30; j_gene: TRBJ1-4; d_gene: .; abundance: .; len: 14; CDR3aa: CAWSVFTGSEKLFF; CDR3nt: TGTGCCTGGAGTGTATTTACGGGTTCCGAAAAACTGTTTTTT